These T cell receptor beta chains were read from a single sample in a study of cytomegalovirus exposure and HLA in healthy donors. This table comes from immunoSEQ multiplex PCR, and its TCRdb copy is limited to in-frame clones, with some not included. The repertoire holds 60,000 to 70,000 clones, less than 75% seen once, with around a quarter in the top ten. The material sequenced was PBMCs. These receptors came from a man aged 45-65 years in good health and CMV-seropositive. The CDR3 runs from the conserved cysteine through the conserved F or W. Clone size is given for some rows only: seen once, a few or many times, or a class if the clone is expanded.

cdr3_aa: CASSPRLAGLGDEQFF
cdr3_length: 16
v_call: TRBV4-2
clone_size: few

cdr3_aa: CASSSYRDLNKNTEAFF
cdr3_length: 17
v_call: TRBV10-1
clone_size: -

cdr3_aa: CASSPDRASWTEAFF
cdr3_length: 15
v_call: TRBV18
clone_size: few

cdr3_aa: CAWSVETGRETQYF
cdr3_length: 14
v_call: TRBV30
clone_size: -

cdr3_aa: CAWMGLRDNEQFF
cdr3_length: 13
v_call: TRBV30
clone_size: few

cdr3_aa: CASSDRYRASNQPQHF
cdr3_length: 16
v_call: TRBV27
clone_size: -

cdr3_aa: CASSERSWAASVSQETQYF
cdr3_length: 19
v_call: TRBV6-1
clone_size: once

cdr3_aa: CASRYGAGQPQHF
cdr3_length: 13
v_call: TRBV19
clone_size: -

cdr3_aa: CASSLNPGQNYEQYF
cdr3_length: 15
v_call: TRBV5-1
clone_size: -

cdr3_aa: CASSRRGIRETQYF
cdr3_length: 14
v_call: TRBV6-5
clone_size: -

cdr3_aa: CASNPLTGTGYGYTF
cdr3_length: 15
v_call: TRBV5-6
clone_size: -

cdr3_aa: CASSPWPGQGASAEAFF
cdr3_length: 17
v_call: TRBV7-8
clone_size: -

cdr3_aa: CASRELTGYNSPLHF
cdr3_length: 15
v_call: TRBV10-2
clone_size: -

cdr3_aa: CATSRELQGGPSQETQYF
cdr3_length: 18
v_call: TRBV15
clone_size: -

cdr3_aa: CAWSVRRLDIQYF
cdr3_length: 13
v_call: TRBV30
clone_size: few

cdr3_aa: CSVWSGQDTGELFF
cdr3_length: 14
v_call: TRBV29-1
clone_size: few

cdr3_aa: CASSPGTGVRETQYF
cdr3_length: 15
v_call: TRBV5-1
clone_size: -

cdr3_aa: CASSVKGQGKGEGYTF
cdr3_length: 16
v_call: TRBV9
clone_size: few

cdr3_aa: CSIQGTGNTGELFF
cdr3_length: 14
v_call: TRBV29-1
clone_size: few

cdr3_aa: CASSQAVSGGIKGTDTQYF
cdr3_length: 19
v_call: TRBV14
clone_size: -

cdr3_aa: CASRSQGSANQPQHF
cdr3_length: 15
v_call: TRBV28
clone_size: -

cdr3_aa: CASKGGGRREQYF
cdr3_length: 13
v_call: TRBV28
clone_size: -

cdr3_aa: CAWSVSTGSYQPQHF
cdr3_length: 15
v_call: TRBV30
clone_size: -

cdr3_aa: CASTEDTSGNTIYF
cdr3_length: 14
v_call: TRBV10-1
clone_size: -

cdr3_aa: CATRAGLVSDEQYF
cdr3_length: 14
v_call: TRBV15
clone_size: few

cdr3_aa: CASSRDTETEAFF
cdr3_length: 13
v_call: TRBV5-6
clone_size: -

cdr3_aa: CASSSTGGRETQYF
cdr3_length: 14
v_call: TRBV5-6
clone_size: -

cdr3_aa: CASSLDRGRTDTQYF
cdr3_length: 15
v_call: TRBV5-1
clone_size: -

cdr3_aa: CASRPGQGNYGYTF
cdr3_length: 14
v_call: TRBV2
clone_size: -

cdr3_aa: CASSFLRGRGYEQYF
cdr3_length: 15
v_call: TRBV12-1
clone_size: -

cdr3_aa: CASSPLGAYEQYF
cdr3_length: 13
v_call: TRBV5-1
clone_size: -

cdr3_aa: CASSMLDSPQFF
cdr3_length: 12
v_call: TRBV19
clone_size: -

cdr3_aa: CASSWGRQSEAFF
cdr3_length: 13
v_call: TRBV28
clone_size: -

cdr3_aa: CASSVVGTGELFF
cdr3_length: 13
v_call: TRBV9
clone_size: few

cdr3_aa: CASSLIRTRNTGELFF
cdr3_length: 16
v_call: TRBV27
clone_size: -

cdr3_aa: CASATQEGTDTQYF
cdr3_length: 14
v_call: TRBV2
clone_size: -

cdr3_aa: CASSWIPWSGQRDTIYF
cdr3_length: 17
v_call: TRBV28
clone_size: -

cdr3_aa: CASSTGQTNTEAFF
cdr3_length: 14
v_call: TRBV7-3
clone_size: -

cdr3_aa: CASSQELGLAYEQYF
cdr3_length: 15
v_call: TRBV4-2
clone_size: -

cdr3_aa: CASSIEPPSLAGGINEQFF
cdr3_length: 19
v_call: TRBV19
clone_size: once

cdr3_aa: CASSLVGVAEKLFF
cdr3_length: 14
v_call: TRBV7-3
clone_size: -

cdr3_aa: CASSFNINYGYTF
cdr3_length: 13
v_call: TRBV28
clone_size: -

cdr3_aa: CASSYSGSRGRDGYTF
cdr3_length: 16
v_call: TRBV6-5
clone_size: -